The source of this T cell receptor beta chain is a study of cytomegalovirus exposure and HLA in healthy donors. Study background: Caucasian-associated ancestry cluster membership applied to less than 85% of around 400 genotyped donors.

Use of 60 Vbeta and 13 Jbeta primers characterized the PCR. TCRdb's copy holds only in-frame clones and misses some; the assay was immunoSEQ multiplex PCR. In total, the table holds around 140,000 clones. In regard to this clone: The antigen is unknown. Additional DNA sequences in this sample encode the identical CDR3.

General study points: Data from an earlier analysis indicated that most TCR beta V segments were productive either about 87% or about 30% of the time. Most TCRs appeared rarely, but some public TCRs recurred in many donors. Most likely, a cluster of highly shared sequence variants arose as a sequencing artifact.

The sequence came from a woman aged 40 to 50 in good health and CMV-seronegative. The sequenced sample consisted of PBMCs.

CDR3 protein: CAISDRGENTEAFF. The CDR3 DNA is TGTGCCATCAGTGACCGCGGAGAGAACACTGAAGCTTTCTTT. The chain links TRBV10-3 to TRBJ1-1; D not certain. Germline V gives CDR1 ENHRY, CDR2 SYGVKD. CDR3 length: 14 amino acids. Trimming stripped 3 bases from V and 1 base from J, with 9 bases between.